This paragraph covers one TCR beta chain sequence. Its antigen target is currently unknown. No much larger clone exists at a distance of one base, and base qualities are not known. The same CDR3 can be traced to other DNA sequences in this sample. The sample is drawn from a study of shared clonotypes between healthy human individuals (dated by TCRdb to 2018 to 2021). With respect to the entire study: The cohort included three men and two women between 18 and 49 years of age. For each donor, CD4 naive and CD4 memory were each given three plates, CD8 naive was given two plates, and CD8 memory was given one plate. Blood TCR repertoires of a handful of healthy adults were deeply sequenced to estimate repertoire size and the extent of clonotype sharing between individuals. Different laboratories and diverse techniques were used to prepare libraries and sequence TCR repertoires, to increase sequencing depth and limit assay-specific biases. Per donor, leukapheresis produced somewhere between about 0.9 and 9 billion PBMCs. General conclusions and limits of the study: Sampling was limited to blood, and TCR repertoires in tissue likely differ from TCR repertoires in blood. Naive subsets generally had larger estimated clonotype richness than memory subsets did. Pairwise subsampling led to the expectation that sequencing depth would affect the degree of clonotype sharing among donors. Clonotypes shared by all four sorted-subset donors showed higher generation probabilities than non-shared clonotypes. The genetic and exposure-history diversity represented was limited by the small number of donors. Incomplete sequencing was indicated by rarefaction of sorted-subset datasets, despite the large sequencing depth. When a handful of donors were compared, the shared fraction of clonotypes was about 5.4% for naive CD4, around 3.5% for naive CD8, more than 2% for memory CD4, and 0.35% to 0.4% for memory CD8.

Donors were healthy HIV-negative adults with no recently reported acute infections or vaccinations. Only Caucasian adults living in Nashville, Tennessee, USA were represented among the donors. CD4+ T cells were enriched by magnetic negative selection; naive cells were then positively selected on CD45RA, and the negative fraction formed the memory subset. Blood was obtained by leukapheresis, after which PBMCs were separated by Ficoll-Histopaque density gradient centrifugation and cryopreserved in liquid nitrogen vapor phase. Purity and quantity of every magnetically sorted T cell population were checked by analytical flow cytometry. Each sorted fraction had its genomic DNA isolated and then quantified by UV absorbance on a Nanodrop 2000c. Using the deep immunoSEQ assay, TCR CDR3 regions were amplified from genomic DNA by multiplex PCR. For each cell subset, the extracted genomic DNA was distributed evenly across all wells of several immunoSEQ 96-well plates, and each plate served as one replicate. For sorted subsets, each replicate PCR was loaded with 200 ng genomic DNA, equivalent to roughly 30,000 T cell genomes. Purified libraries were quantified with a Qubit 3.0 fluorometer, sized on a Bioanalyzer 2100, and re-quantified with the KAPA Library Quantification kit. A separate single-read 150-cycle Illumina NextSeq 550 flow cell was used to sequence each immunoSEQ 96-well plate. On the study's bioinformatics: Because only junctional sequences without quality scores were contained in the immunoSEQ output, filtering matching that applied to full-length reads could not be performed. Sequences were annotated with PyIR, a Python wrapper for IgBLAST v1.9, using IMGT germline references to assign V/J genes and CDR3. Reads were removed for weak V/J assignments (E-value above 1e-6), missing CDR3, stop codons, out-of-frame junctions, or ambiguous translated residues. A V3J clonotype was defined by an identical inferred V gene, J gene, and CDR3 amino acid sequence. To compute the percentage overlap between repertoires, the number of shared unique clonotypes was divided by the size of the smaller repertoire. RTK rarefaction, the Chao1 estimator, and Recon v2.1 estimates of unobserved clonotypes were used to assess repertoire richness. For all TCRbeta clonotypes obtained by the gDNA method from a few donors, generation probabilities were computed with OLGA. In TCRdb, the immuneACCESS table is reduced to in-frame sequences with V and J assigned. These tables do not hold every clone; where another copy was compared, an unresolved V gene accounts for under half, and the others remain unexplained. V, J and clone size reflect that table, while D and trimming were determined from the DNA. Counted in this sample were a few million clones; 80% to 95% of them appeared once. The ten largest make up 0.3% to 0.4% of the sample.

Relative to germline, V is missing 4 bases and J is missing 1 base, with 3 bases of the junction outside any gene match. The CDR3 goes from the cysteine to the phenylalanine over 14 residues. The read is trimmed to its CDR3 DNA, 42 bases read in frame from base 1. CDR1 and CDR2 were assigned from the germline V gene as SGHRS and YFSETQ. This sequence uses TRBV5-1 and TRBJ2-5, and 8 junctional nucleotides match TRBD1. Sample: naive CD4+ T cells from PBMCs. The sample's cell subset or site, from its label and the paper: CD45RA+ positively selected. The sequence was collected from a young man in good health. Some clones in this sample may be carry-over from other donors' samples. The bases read TGCGCCAGCAGCCTGGACAGGGCCCAAGAGACCCAGTACTTC. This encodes CASSLDRAQETQYF.